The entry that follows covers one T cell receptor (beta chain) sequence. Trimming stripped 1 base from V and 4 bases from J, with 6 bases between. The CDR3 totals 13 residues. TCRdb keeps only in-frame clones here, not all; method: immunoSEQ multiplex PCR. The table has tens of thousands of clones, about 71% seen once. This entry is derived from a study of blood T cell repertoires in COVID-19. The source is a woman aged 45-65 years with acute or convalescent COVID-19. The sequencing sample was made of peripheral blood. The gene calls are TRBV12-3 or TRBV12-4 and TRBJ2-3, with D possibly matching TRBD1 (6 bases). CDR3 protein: CASSLGGPDTQYF. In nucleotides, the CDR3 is TGTGCCAGCAGTTTAGGGGGGCCAGATACGCAGTATTTT.